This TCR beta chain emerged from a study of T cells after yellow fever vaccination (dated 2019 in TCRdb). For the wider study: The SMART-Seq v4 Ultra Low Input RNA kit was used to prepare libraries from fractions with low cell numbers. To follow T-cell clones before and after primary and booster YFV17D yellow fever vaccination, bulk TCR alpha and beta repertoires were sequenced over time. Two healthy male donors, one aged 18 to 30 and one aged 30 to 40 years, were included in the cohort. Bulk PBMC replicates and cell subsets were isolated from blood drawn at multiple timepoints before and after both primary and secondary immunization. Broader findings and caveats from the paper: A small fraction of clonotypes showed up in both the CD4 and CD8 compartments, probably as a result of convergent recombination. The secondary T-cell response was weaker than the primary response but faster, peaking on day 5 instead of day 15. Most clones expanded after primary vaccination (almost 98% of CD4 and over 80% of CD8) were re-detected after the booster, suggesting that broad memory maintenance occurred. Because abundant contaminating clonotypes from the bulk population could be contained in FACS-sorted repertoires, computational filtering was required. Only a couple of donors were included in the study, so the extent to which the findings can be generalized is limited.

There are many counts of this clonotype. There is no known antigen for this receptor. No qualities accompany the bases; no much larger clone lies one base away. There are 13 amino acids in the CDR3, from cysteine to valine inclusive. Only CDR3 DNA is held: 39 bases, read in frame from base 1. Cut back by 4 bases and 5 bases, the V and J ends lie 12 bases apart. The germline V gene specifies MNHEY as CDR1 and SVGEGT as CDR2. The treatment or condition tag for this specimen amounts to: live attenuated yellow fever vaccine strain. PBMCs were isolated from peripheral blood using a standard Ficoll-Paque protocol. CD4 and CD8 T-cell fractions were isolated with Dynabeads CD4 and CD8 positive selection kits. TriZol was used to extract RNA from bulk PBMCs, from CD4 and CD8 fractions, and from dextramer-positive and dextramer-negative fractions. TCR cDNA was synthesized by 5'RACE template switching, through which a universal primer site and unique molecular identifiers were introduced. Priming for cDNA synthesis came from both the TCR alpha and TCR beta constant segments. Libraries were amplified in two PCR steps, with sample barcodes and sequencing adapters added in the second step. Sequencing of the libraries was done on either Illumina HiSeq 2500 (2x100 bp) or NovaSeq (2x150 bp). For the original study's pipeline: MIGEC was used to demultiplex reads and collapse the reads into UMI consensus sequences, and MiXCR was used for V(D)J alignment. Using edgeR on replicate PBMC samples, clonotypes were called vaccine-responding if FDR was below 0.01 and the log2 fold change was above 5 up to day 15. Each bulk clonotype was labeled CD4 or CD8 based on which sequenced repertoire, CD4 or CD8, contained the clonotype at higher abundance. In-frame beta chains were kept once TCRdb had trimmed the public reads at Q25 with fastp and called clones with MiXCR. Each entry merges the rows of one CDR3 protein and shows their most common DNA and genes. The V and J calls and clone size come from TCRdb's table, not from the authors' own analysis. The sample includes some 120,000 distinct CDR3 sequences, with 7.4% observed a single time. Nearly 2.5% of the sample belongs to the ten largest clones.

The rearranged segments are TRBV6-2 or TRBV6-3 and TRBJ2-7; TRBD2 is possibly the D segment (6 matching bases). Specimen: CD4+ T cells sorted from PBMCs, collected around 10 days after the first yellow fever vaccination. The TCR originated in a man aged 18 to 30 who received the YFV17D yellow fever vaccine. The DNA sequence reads TGTGCCAGCAGTTGGGACTCTCCCCACGAGCAGTACGTC. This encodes CASSWDSPHEQYV.